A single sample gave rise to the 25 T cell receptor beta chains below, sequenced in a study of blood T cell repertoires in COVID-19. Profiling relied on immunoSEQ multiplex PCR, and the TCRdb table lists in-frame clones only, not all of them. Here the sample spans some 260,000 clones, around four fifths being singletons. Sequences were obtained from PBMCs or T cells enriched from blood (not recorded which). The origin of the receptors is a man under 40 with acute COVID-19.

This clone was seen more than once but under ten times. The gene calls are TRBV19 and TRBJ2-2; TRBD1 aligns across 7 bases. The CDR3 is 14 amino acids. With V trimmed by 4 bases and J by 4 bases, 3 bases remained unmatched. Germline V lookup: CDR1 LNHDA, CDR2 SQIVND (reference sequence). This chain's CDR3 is CASSTPGGTGELFF. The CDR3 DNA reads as TGTGCCAGTAGTACTCCAGGGGGCACCGGGGAGCTGTTTTTT.

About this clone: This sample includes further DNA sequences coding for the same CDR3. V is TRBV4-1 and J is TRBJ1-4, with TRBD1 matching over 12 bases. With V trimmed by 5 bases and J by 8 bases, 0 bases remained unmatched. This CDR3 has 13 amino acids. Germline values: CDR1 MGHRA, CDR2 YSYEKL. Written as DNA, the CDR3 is TGCGCCAGCAGCGGGACAGGGGGCGAAAAACTGTTTTTT. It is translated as CASSGTGGEKLFF.

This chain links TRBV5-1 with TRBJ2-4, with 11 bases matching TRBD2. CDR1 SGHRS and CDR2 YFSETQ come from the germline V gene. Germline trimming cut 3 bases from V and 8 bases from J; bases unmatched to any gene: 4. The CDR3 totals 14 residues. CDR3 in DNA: TGCGCCAGCAGCTGGGGACTAGCGGAAGACATTCAGTACTTC. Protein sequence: CASSWGLAEDIQYF.

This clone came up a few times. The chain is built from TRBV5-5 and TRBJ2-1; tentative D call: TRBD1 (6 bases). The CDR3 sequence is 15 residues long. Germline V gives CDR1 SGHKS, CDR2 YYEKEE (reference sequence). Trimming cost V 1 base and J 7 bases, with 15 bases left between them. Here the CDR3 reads CASSLSGGVWNEQFF. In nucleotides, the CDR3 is TGTGCCAGCAGCTTGTCTGGGGGCGTTTGGAATGAGCAGTTCTTC.

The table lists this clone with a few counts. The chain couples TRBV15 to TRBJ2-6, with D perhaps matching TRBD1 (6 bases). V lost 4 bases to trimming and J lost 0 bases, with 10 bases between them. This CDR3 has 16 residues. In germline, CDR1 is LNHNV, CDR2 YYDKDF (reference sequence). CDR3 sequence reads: CATSIGQISGANVLTF. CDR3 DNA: TGTGCCACCAGCATCGGACAGATCTCTGGGGCCAACGTCCTGACTTTC.

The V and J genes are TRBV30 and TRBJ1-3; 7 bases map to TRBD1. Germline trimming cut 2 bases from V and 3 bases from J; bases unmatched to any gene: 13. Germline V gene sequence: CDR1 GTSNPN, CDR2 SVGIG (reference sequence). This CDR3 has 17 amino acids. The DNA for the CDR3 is TGTGCCTGGAGTCACGGAGGTAGGGGGCTGTATGGAAACACCATATATTTT. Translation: CAWSHGGRGLYGNTIYF.

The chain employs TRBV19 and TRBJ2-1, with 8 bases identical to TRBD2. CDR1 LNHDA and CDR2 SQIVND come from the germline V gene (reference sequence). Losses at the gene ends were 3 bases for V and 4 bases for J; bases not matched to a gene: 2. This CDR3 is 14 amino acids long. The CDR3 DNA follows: TGTGCCAGTAGTATCCAGCGGGGGTACAATGAGCAGTTCTTC. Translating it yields CASSIQRGYNEQFF.

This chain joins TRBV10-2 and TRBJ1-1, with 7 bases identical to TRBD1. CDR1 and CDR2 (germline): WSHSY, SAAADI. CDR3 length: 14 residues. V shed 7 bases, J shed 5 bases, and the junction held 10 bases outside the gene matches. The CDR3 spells CASKNPGGVTEAFF. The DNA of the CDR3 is TGCGCCAGCAAGAATCCAGGGGGTGTAACTGAAGCTTTCTTT.

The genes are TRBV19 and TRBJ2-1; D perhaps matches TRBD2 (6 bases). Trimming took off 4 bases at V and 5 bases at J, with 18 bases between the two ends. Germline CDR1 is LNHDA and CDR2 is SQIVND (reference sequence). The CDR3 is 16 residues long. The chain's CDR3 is CASSTTSPSSNNEQFF. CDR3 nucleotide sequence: TGTGCCAGTAGTACAACTAGCCCATCTTCCAACAATGAGCAGTTCTTC. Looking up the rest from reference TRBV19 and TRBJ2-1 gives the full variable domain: DGGITQSPKYLFRKEGQNVTLSCEQNLNHDAMYWYRQDPGQGLRLIYYSQIVNDFQKGDIAEGYSVSREKKESFPLTVTSAQKNPTAFYLCASSTTSPSSNNEQFFGPGTRLTVL.

As DNA, the CDR3 is TGTGCCAGTAGTAGGGAAACAGGCTACAGTAGTGCGCAGTATTTT. Protein sequence: CASSRETGYSSAQYF. The gene calls are TRBV19 and TRBJ2-3; D perhaps matches TRBD1 (5 bases). The CDR3 is made up of 15 amino acids. CDR1 is LNHDA and CDR2 is SQIVND in the germline V gene (reference sequence). Trimming removed 4 bases at V and 10 bases at J, with 21 bases between. The variable domain in full, with the rest retrieved from reference TRBV19 and TRBJ2-3, is DGGITQSPKYLFRKEGQNVTLSCEQNLNHDAMYWYRQDPGQGLRLIYYSQIVNDFQKGDIAEGYSVSREKKESFPLTVTSAQKNPTAFYLCASSRETGYSSAQYFGPGTRLTVL.

The CDR3 DNA is TGTGCCTGGAGTAGGACAGGGCCCGAGCAGTACGTC. Its protein product is CAWSRTGPEQYV. This chain joins TRBV30 and TRBJ2-7, with 8 bases matching TRBD1. This CDR3 region has 12 residues. Germline CDR1 is GTSNPN and CDR2 is SVGIG (reference sequence). Trimming took 2 bases from V and 6 from J; bases not matched to a gene: 3.

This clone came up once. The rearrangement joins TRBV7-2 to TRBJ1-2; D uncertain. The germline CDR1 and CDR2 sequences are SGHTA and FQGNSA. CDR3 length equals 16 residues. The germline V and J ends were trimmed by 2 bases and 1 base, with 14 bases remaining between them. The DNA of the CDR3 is TGTGCCAGCAGCTTAAGTGTGACAAACGTTAACTATGGCTACACCTTC. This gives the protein CASSLSVTNVNYGYTF.

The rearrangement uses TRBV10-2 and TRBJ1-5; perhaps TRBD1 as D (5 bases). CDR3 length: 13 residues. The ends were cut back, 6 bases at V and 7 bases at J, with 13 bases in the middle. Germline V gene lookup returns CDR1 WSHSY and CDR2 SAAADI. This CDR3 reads CASREGRDQPQHF. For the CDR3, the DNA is TGCGCCAGCAGGGAAGGGAGGGACCAGCCCCAGCATTTT.

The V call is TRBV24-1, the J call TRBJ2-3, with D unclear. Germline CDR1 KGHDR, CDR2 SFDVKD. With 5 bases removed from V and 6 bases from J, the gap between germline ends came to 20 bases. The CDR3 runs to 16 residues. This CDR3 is CATSVKDFERHDTQYF. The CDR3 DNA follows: TGTGCCACCAGTGTCAAAGACTTTGAAAGGCACGATACGCAGTATTTT.

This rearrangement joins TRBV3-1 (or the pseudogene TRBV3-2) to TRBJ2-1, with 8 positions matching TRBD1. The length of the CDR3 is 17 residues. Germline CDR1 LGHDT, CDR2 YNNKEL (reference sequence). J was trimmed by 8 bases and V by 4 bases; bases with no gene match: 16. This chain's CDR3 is CASSPWRRGQAYYEQFF. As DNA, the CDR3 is TGTGCCAGCAGCCCATGGCGCAGGGGGCAGGCCTATTATGAGCAGTTCTTC.

The CDR3 loop is CASRAGQGDEQYV. Written as DNA, the CDR3 is TGTGCCAGCAGGGCGGGACAGGGTGACGAGCAGTACGTC. The chain combines TRBV2 with TRBJ2-7, with 9 bases identical to TRBD1. This CDR3 is 13 amino acids long. Germline CDR1 SNHLY, CDR2 FYNNEI. With 6 bases clipped from V and 5 bases from J, the junction kept 5 bases outside the gene matches.

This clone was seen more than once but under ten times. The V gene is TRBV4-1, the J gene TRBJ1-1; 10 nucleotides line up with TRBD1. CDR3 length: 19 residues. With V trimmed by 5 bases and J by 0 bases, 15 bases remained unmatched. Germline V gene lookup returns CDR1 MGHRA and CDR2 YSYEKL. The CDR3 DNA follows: TGCGCCAGCAGCTCCTATCCGGGACAGGGGCGTTTAATGAACACTGAAGCTTTCTTT. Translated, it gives CASSSYPGQGRLMNTEAFF.

DNA for the CDR3: TGTGCCAGCTCCCTGACTGATTCAGGGACACAATATGGCTACACCTTC. Translating it yields CASSLTDSGTQYGYTF. The chain uses TRBV18 and TRBJ1-2, with D possibly TRBD1 on 6 matching bases. Germline values: CDR1 KGHSH, CDR2 LQKENI. This CDR3 region has 16 residues. V lost 6 bases and J lost 5, with 22 bases in between.

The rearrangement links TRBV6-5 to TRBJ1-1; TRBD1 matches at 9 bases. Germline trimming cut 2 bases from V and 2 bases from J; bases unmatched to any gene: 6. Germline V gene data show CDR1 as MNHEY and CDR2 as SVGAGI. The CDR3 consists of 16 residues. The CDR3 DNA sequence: TGTGCCAGCAGTTACGCGCGGGACAGGGATAACACTGAAGCTTTCTTT. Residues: CASSYARDRDNTEAFF.

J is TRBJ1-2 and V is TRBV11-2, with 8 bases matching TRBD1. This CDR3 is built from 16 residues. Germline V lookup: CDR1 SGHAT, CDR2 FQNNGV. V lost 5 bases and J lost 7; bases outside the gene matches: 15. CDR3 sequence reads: CASSPLGTGRRGGYTF. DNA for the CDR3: TGTGCCAGCAGCCCCCTCGGGACAGGCCGTCGAGGTGGCTACACCTTC. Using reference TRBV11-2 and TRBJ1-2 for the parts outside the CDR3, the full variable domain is EAGVAQSPRYKIIEKRQSVAFWCNPISGHATLYWYQQILGQGPKLLIQFQNNGVVDDSQLPKDRFSAERLKGVDSTLKIQPAKLEDSAVYLCASSPLGTGRRGGYTFGSGTRLTVV.

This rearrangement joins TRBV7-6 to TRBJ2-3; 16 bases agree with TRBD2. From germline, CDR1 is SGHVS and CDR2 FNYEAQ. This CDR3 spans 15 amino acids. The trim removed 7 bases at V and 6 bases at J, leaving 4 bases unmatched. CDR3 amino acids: CASTGTSGGADTQYF. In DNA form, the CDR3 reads TGTGCCAGCACCGGGACTAGCGGGGGGGCCGATACGCAGTATTTT.

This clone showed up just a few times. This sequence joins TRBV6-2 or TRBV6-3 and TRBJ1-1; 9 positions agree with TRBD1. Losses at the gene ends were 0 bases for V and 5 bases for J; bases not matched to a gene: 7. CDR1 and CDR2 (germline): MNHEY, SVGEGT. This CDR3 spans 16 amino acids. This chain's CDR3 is CASSYSRDRDRTEAFF. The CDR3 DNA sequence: TGTGCCAGCAGTTACTCGAGGGACAGGGATAGGACTGAAGCTTTCTTT.

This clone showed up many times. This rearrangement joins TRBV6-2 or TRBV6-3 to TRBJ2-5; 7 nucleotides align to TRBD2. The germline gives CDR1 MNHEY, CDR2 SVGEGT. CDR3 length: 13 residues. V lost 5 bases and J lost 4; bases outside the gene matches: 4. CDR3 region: CASSTRELETQYF. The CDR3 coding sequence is TGTGCCAGCAGTACGCGGGAGTTAGAGACCCAGTACTTC.

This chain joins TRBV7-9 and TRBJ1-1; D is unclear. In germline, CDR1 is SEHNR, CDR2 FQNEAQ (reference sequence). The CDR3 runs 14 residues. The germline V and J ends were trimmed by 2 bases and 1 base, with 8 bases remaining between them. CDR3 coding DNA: TGTGCCAGCAGCTTACTAGGCAAGAACACTGAAGCTTTCTTT. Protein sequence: CASSLLGKNTEAFF.

CDR3 DNA sequence: TGTGCCAGCAGCCTACAGGGCAATGAGCAGTTCTTC. Protein: CASSLQGNEQFF. The chain links TRBV6-2 or TRBV6-3 to TRBJ2-1; D perhaps matches TRBD1 (6 bases). CDR3 length: 12 residues. Trimming took 6 bases from V and 6 from J, leaving 9 bases between them. CDR1 MNHEY and CDR2 SVGEGT come from the germline V gene.